This T cell receptor (beta chain) was captured by sequencing in a study of regulatory T cells in long-lasting Graves disease. CDR3 regions were amplified by Arm-PCR using iRepertoire HTBI primers to build TCR beta libraries. TCRdb redid the calling of the multiplex PCR reads with MiXCR, one entry per CDR3 protein. The sample lists 350,000 to 450,000 distinct CDR3 sequences, around 21% occurring once. Per germline, CDR1 SNHLY and CDR2 FYNNEI. This CDR3 region has 15 residues. V was clipped by 1 base and J by 7 bases, with 16 bases between them. Described time point: persistent/refractory GD, antithyroid drugs over 5 years with positive TRAb. Construction of the TCR library relied on RNA isolated from PBMCs. The sample holds many counts of this clonotype.

Sequencing used peripheral blood mononuclear cells (PBMCs), obtained when the disease was refractory, from a patient treated with antithyroid drugs. This sequence joins TRBV2 and TRBJ2-5; weak D call: TRBD2 (5 bases). The receptor was derived from a female donor with Graves disease. The DNA for the CDR3 is TGTGCCAGCAGTGAAGGTTTCGGGGTGGGCGTGACCCAGTACTTC. Its protein product is CASSEGFGVGVTQYF.